The 13 T cell receptor beta chains below all came from one sample that was sequenced in a study of cytomegalovirus exposure and HLA in healthy donors. With 60 Vbeta and 13 Jbeta primers, the PCR was carried out. Sequenced by immunoSEQ multiplex PCR; TCRdb stores in-frame clones only, minus some. This sample has roughly 200,000 clones, with over 65% found just once. Material: PBMCs. These receptor sequences come from a man younger than 35 in good health and CMV-seronegative.

V usage is TRBV2 and J usage is TRBJ2-5; maybe TRBD2 (6 bases). The CDR3 is 15 residues long. Trimming took off 3 bases at V and 5 bases at J, with 16 bases between the two ends. Germline V CDR1 and CDR2: SNHLY, FYNNEI. CDR3 sequence (DNA): TGTGCCAGCAGTGACGGCGGGATCGGCCCGGAGACCCAGTACTTC. Its protein is CASSDGGIGPETQYF.

This sequence joins TRBV4-1 and TRBJ1-3, with D unresolved. The germline V gene has CDR1 MGHRA and CDR2 YSYEKL. This CDR3 is built from 14 residues. The V end was cut by 4 bases, the J end by 0 bases, with 7 bases between. The CDR3 loop reads CASSPQISGNTIYF. CDR3 coding DNA: TGCGCCAGCAGCCCACAGATCTCTGGAAACACCATATATTTT.

The chain couples TRBV2 to TRBJ1-1, with D uncertain. Germline V CDR1 and CDR2: SNHLY, FYNNEI. V shed 10 bases and J shed 0 bases, with 18 bases lying between them. CDR3 size: 15 residues. The CDR3 here is CATRLTSLMNTEAFF. The CDR3 region has the DNA TGTGCCACCCGTTTGACAAGCTTGATGAACACTGAAGCTTTCTTT.

This clone was recorded only once. V is TRBV12-5 and J is TRBJ1-2; 8 bases match TRBD1. J was trimmed by 6 bases and V by 6 bases; bases with no gene match: 6. The CDR3 is 13 amino acids. The germline CDR1 and CDR2 sequences are LGHNT and FRNRAP. As DNA, the CDR3 is TGTGCTAGTGGCCCAACAGGGGGGAATGGCTACACCTTC. This gives the protein CASGPTGGNGYTF. The full variable domain, its missing parts supplied by reference TRBV12-5 and TRBJ1-2, is DARVTQTPRHKVTEMGQEVTMRCQPILGHNTVFWYRQTMMQGLELLAYFRNRAPLDDSGMPKDRFSAEMPDATLATLKIQPSEPRDSAVYFCASGPTGGNGYTFGSGTRLTVV.

CDR3 protein: CASRGLAETDTQYF. CDR3 nucleotide sequence: TGTGCCAGCAGGGGACTAGCGGAGACAGATACGCAGTATTTT. The rearrangement uses TRBV6-6 and TRBJ2-3, with TRBD2 matching 11 bases. V dropped 6 bases and J dropped 3; count of bases not matched to a gene: 2. The CDR3 extends over 14 amino acids. Germline CDR1 reads MNHNY; CDR2 reads SVGAGI (reference sequence).

The genes are TRBV30 and TRBJ1-4; possibly TRBD1 for D (6 bases). Germline V lookup: CDR1 GTSNPN, CDR2 SVGIG (reference sequence). The CDR3 spans 15 residues. The V end lost 2 bases, the J end lost 5 bases, and 15 bases lay between the germline ends. CDR3 sequence reads: CAWSPLGHENEKLFF. The CDR3 coding sequence is TGTGCCTGGAGTCCTTTGGGACACGAAAATGAAAAACTGTTTTTT.

The chain links TRBV18 to TRBJ1-1; 7 bases are shared with TRBD1. This CDR3 region has 14 residues. Looked up from germline, CDR1 is KGHSH and CDR2 is LQKENI. The trim removed 2 bases at V and 5 bases at J, leaving 5 bases unmatched. CDR3 loop: CASSPTTGETEAFF. CDR3 DNA sequence: TGTGCCAGCTCACCAACAACAGGGGAAACTGAAGCTTTCTTT.

The rearrangement uses TRBV10-3 and TRBJ2-1, with TRBD2 matching 12 bases. This CDR3 region has 17 residues. J lost 6 bases, V lost 0 bases, and 6 bases had no gene match. The germline V gene encodes CDR1 ENHRY and CDR2 SYGVKD. As DNA, the CDR3 is TGTGCCATCAGTGAGTCCTATCTAGCGGGAGGGAGCAATGAGCAGTTCTTC. Translating it yields CAISESYLAGGSNEQFF.

V and J are TRBV4-1 and TRBJ1-1; D is perhaps TRBD1 (5 bases). This CDR3 region has 14 residues. The ends were cut back, 3 bases at V and 1 base at J, with 9 bases in the middle. The germline V gene has CDR1 MGHRA and CDR2 YSYEKL. CDR3 region: CASSQAGQNTEAFF. CDR3 coding DNA: TGCGCCAGCAGCCAGGCCGGACAGAACACTGAAGCTTTCTTT.

The CDR3 protein is CASSLSGGQDTQYF. For the CDR3, the DNA is TGTGCCAGCAGTTTGTCAGGGGGCCAAGATACGCAGTATTTT. The rearrangement joins TRBV27 to TRBJ2-3, with 8 bases fitting TRBD1. CDR3 length equals 14 residues. Losses at the gene ends were 3 bases for V and 5 bases for J; bases not matched to a gene: 4. Germline CDR1 reads MNHEY; CDR2 reads SMNVEV (reference sequence).

The J gene is TRBJ2-3, the V gene TRBV20-1; weak D call: TRBD2 (6 bases). Per the germline V gene, CDR1 is DFQATT and CDR2 is SNEGSKA (reference sequence). This CDR3 comprises 11 residues. Trimming took off 6 bases at V and 6 bases at J, with 10 bases between the two ends. The CDR3 coding sequence is TGCAGTGCCTTAGCGGTGGATACGCAGTATTTT. Protein: CSALAVDTQYF.

Details on this clone: The junction shows a germline mismatch at one end, possibly a read error. The chain combines TRBV30 with TRBJ1-3, with 10 bases identical to TRBD1. Germline assignment: CDR1 GTSNPN and CDR2 SVGIG (reference sequence). The CDR3 covers 12 residues. The CDR3 coding sequence is TGTGCCTGCCAACCCCCAGGACAGGGGGTAGGTTTT. This gives the protein CACQPPGQGVGF. The full variable domain, completed using reference TRBV30 and TRBJ1-3, is SQTIHQWPATLVQPVGSPLSLECTVEGTSNPNLYWYRQAAGRGLQLLFYSVGIGQISSEVPQNLSASRPQDRQFILSSKKLLLSDSGFYLCACQPPGQGVGFGEGSWLTVV.

This clone was found once. CDR3 residues: CASSTTIETQYF. CDR3 nucleotide sequence: TGTGCCAGCAGCACAACTATCGAGACCCAGTACTTC. The chain combines TRBV6-5 with TRBJ2-5; D call uncertain. CDR3 size: 12 residues. Germline V lookup: CDR1 MNHEY, CDR2 SVGAGI. Trimming shortened V by 6 bases and J by 5 bases, and 10 bases separated the two germline ends.